Listed below are T cell receptor beta chains from one sample, sequenced in a study of T cells in Graves' hyperthyroidism and ophthalmopathy. Each CDR3 protein is one row after TCRdb ran MiXCR on the multiplex PCR reads. The table lists about 520,000 distinct CDR3 sequences, 20% of them singletons, with about 30% in the top ten. The specimen sequenced was blood. The receptors derive from a man in his late teens or twenties with Graves' hyperthyroidism. Both conserved end residues are part of each CDR3. The D gene is left open where the match is weak. Not all rows give a size; the values are once, few, many and, for expanded clones, a class.

V gene	D gene	J gene	clone size	CDR3 protein	CDR3 DNA
TRBV28	NA	TRBJ1-1	many	CASSFPGLTEAFF	TGTGCCAGCAGTTTTCCGGGCCTCACTGAAGCTTTCTTT
TRBV3-1	TRBD1	TRBJ2-7	NA	CASSDWTGREQYF	TGTGCCAGCAGCGACTGGACAGGGCGCGAGCAGTACTTC
TRBV28	NA	TRBJ2-7	many	CASSRPHGGQHF	TGTGCCAGCAGTCGCCCTCACGGGGGGCAGCACTTC
TRBV12-3/TRBV12-4	TRBD2	TRBJ2-5	many	CASSSSRPGGQETQYF	TGTGCCAGCAGCTCCTCCCGCCCCGGGGGGCAAGAGACCCAGTACTTC
TRBV7-6	NA	TRBJ2-2	NA	CASSLTHTGGLFF	TGTGCCAGCAGCTTAACGCATACCGGGGGGCTGTTTTTT
TRBV20-1	NA	TRBJ2-5	many	CSAREVRVPQETQYF	TGCAGTGCTAGAGAGGTGAGGGTCCCACAAGAGACCCAGTACTTC
TRBV20-1	TRBD1	TRBJ2-7	few	CSARVTTGAEEQYF	TGCAGTGCTAGAGTCACCACAGGGGCGGAGGAGCAGTACTTC
TRBV27	NA	TRBJ2-7	many	CASSPRAVAYEQYF	TGTGCCAGCAGTCCGCGAGCGGTCGCCTACGAGCAGTACTTC
TRBV6-5	NA	TRBJ2-2	many	CASSSRQVAGELFF	TGTGCCAGCAGTTCTCGACAGGTCGCCGGGGAGCTGTTTTTT
TRBV28	NA	TRBJ1-1	many	CASSFQGTTEAFF	TGTGCCAGCAGTTTTCAGGGTACCACTGAAGCTTTCTTT
TRBV6-1	NA	TRBJ2-7	many	CASSEMEGAPSEQYF	TGTGCCAGCAGTGAAATGGAGGGGGCTCCCTCCGAGCAGTACTTC
TRBV6-2/TRBV6-3	NA	TRBJ1-1	many	CASSQGASGTEAFF	TGTGCCAGCAGTCAGGGTGCGAGCGGCACTGAAGCTTTCTTT
TRBV20-1	TRBD1	TRBJ2-7	many	CSARDRTGSSEQYF	TGCAGTGCTAGAGATCGGACAGGGTCGAGCGAGCAGTACTTC
TRBV19	NA	TRBJ1-1	many	CASSLLSLPTEAFF	TGTGCCAGTAGTCTCCTCTCACTCCCCACTGAAGCTTTCTTT
TRBV19	NA	TRBJ1-5	many	CASSTTAGNSNQPQHF	TGTGCCAGTAGTACCACTGCAGGGAATAGCAATCAGCCCCAGCATTTT
TRBV24-1	TRBD1	TRBJ2-5	many	CATSDATGSWETQYF	TGTGCCACCAGTGATGCGACAGGGTCATGGGAGACCCAGTACTTC
TRBV14	TRBD1	TRBJ1-3	many	CASSRFPGQGFGNTIYF	TGTGCCAGCAGCCGTTTTCCTGGACAGGGCTTCGGAAACACCATATATTTT
TRBV12-3/TRBV12-4	NA	TRBJ1-1	many	CASSPGTVNTEAFF	TGTGCCAGCAGTCCGGGAACAGTCAACACTGAAGCTTTCTTT
TRBV7-2	TRBD1	TRBJ1-2	NA	CASSLTSGGDRLF	TGTGCCAGCAGCTTAACGTCAGGGGGGGATCGGCTCTTC
TRBV5-1	TRBD1	TRBJ1-2	few	CASSASGQYGYTF	TGCGCCAGCAGCGCCTCGGGACAGTATGGCTACACCTTC
TRBV12-3/TRBV12-4	NA	TRBJ1-1	many	CASSFDTRAEAFF	TGTGCCAGCAGTTTTGATACCCGGGCTGAAGCTTTCTTT
TRBV12-3/TRBV12-4	NA	TRBJ1-2	many	CASSPQTNYGYTF	TGTGCCAGCAGTCCTCAGACTAACTATGGCTACACCTTC
TRBV27	TRBD1	TRBJ1-2	once	CASSDRAGGYTF	TGTGCCAGCAGCGACAGGGCCGGTGGCTACACCTTC
TRBV6-1	TRBD1	TRBJ1-1	many	CASRDQGELEAFF	TGTGCCAGCAGGGATCAGGGGGAGTTGGAAGCTTTCTTT
TRBV7-2	NA	TRBJ2-5	once	CASSLSASRQETQYF	TGTGCCAGCAGCTTAAGCGCTAGCCGCCAAGAGACCCAGTACTTC
TRBV27	TRBD1	TRBJ2-7	many	CASSLGGTGTYEQYF	TGTGCCAGCAGTTTAGGGGGGACAGGTACCTACGAGCAGTACTTC
TRBV13	TRBD1	TRBJ1-2	many	CASTPGGGRLSYTF	TGTGCCAGCACCCCAGGGGGGGGCAGGCTGAGCTACACCTTC
TRBV20-1	NA	TRBJ1-2	many	CRGDGLYGYTF	TGCAGGGGGGACGGCCTCTATGGCTACACCTTC
TRBV11-2	NA	TRBJ2-5	many	CASSGGVGETQYF	TGTGCCAGCAGCGGGGGTGTGGGGGAGACCCAGTACTTC
TRBV12-3/TRBV12-4	TRBD1	TRBJ2-5	many	CASSNWDSQETQYF	TGTGCCAGCAGCAATTGGGACAGCCAAGAGACCCAGTACTTC
TRBV6-5	NA	TRBJ1-1	many	CASSYSGSGQGLTKAFF	TGTGCCAGCAGTTACTCTGGGTCCGGGCAGGGGTTGACTAAAGCTTTCTTT
TRBV5-5	NA	TRBJ2-7	few	CASSAPGNLYEQYF	TGTGCCAGCAGCGCCCCCGGGAATCTCTACGAGCAGTACTTC
TRBV27	NA	TRBJ2-7	many	CASSLGAGATYEQYF	TGTGCCAGCAGTTTAGGGGCAGGGGCCACCTACGAGCAGTACTTC
TRBV2	NA	TRBJ1-1	many	CASSESGWGRANTEAFF	TGTGCCAGCAGTGAGTCCGGGTGGGGCAGGGCGAACACTGAAGCTTTCTTT
TRBV19	NA	TRBJ1-1	NA	CASKTGFPGMTEAFF	TGTGCCAGTAAAACAGGGTTTCCCGGGATGACTGAAGCTTTCTTT
TRBV7-6	TRBD1	TRBJ1-3	many	CASSQGGTGNTIYF	TGTGCCAGCAGCCAGGGGGGGACTGGAAACACCATATATTTT
TRBV28	NA	TRBJ1-5	NA	CASSFLTPIQPQHF	TGTGCCAGCAGTTTTTTGACACCGATTCAGCCCCAGCATTTT
TRBV15	NA	TRBJ2-5	many	CATSGAGYQETQYF	TGTGCCACCAGCGGGGCAGGGTATCAAGAGACCCAGTACTTC
TRBV12-3/TRBV12-4	NA	TRBJ2-5	many	CASSLSPWAKETQYF	TGTGCCAGCAGTTTATCGCCGTGGGCTAAAGAGACCCAGTACTTC
TRBV6-1	NA	TRBJ2-7	few	CASTQGDGGSAQYF	TGTGCCAGCACTCAAGGGGACGGGGGCTCGGCGCAGTACTTC
TRBV25-1	NA	TRBJ2-3	few	CASSESGYGGAQYF	TGTGCCAGCAGTGAATCGGGGTACGGAGGTGCGCAGTATTTT
TRBV19	NA	TRBJ1-1	NA	CASSIGLTEAFF	TGTGCCAGTAGTATAGGGTTAACTGAAGCTTTCTTT
TRBV29-1	TRBD1	TRBJ2-4	many	CSALTGLGLNIQYF	TGCAGCGCGCTGACAGGGCTTGGTTTGAACATTCAGTACTTC
TRBV7-9	NA	TRBJ1-1	many	CASSPAGLTEAFF	TGTGCCAGCAGCCCAGCGGGACTCACTGAAGCTTTCTTT
TRBV6-1	TRBD1	TRBJ2-5	many	CASSLRDREAKGTQYF	TGTGCCAGCAGTCTCCGGGACAGGGAGGCAAAGGGGACCCAGTACTTC
TRBV12-3/TRBV12-4	NA	TRBJ1-1	many	CASSFTDTEAFF	TGTGCCAGCAGTTTTACCGACACTGAAGCTTTCTTT
TRBV20-1	NA	TRBJ2-7	NA	CSARGQESYEQYF	TGCAGTGCTAGAGGACAGGAAAGCTACGAGCAGTACTTC